This TCR beta chain was recorded in a study of T cell repertoires in cytomegalovirus infection. TCRdb reanalysed the reads using MiXCR and keeps one entry per CDR3 protein. The data show roughly 310,000 distinct CDR3 sequences, 25% to 30% seen once. Note on this clonotype: Its antigen is undetermined.

This sequence originates from a human donor in good health (CMV status not recorded). Some clones in this sample may be carry-over from other donors' samples. Sequences were derived from cultured PBMCs, sampled from culture after CMV antigen stimulation.

CDR3 nucleotides: TGTGCCAGCAGTTACTACGACAGGGAAGGAGGCTACACCTTC. This translates into CASSYYDREGGYTF. The rearrangement links TRBV6-6 to TRBJ1-2; 7 bases are a match to TRBD1. J was trimmed by 8 bases and V by 1 base; bases with no gene match: 7. The CDR3 has 14 amino acids. Germline-derived CDR1 and CDR2 are MNHNY and SVGAGI (reference sequence).